This note documents a single TCR beta chain sequence. CDR1 is SGHAT, CDR2 FQNNGV, per germline. The CDR3 covers 15 residues. The V gene lost 6 bases and the J gene lost 0 bases, with 9 bases spanning the gap. Clones were sequenced by immunoSEQ multiplex PCR, and TCRdb holds only the in-frame ones, with some missing. The sample gives under 65,000 clones, around 93% of which show up once; under 0.95% is in the top ten. This entry belongs to a study of control samples from healthy donors and cancer patients. Sequencing used PBMCs. This rearrangement joins TRBV11-2 to TRBJ1-6, with D hard to call. This sequence was found in a man younger than 40 with colorectal cancer. The CDR3 sequence: CASSPGSSYNSPLHF. In nucleotides, the CDR3 is TGTGCCAGCAGTCCGGGGAGCTCCTATAATTCACCCCTCCACTTT.